The 30 T cell receptor beta chains given below trace back to one sample, sequenced in a study of CD8 T cells in ankylosing spondylitis. TCRdb reprocessed the 5' RACE reads via MiXCR and lists one record per CDR3 protein. The table shows 200,000 to 250,000 distinct CDR3 sequences, with 8.2% occurring only once. The specimen sequenced was blood, either unsorted or a sorted T cell fraction (not recorded which). Source of these receptors: a female donor with ankylosing spondylitis or in good health (not recorded which).

This clonotype was seen at least ten times. The chain employs TRBV12-3 or TRBV12-4 and TRBJ2-5; D is ambiguous. There are 15 residues in the CDR3. Trimming pared 3 bases from V and 5 bases from J, leaving 16 bases between. The CDR3 DNA reads as TGTGCCAGCAGTTTGGGCAGTCCCCTTCGGGAGACCCAGTACTTC. Protein sequence: CASSLGSPLRETQYF.

The chain employs TRBV30 and TRBJ2-7; TRBD2 agrees at 7 bases. CDR1 and CDR2 from the germline V gene are GTSNPN and SVGIG (reference sequence). Trimming at V came to 0 bases and at J to 2 bases, leaving 1 base not matched to a gene. The CDR3 is 13 amino acids. The CDR3 coding sequence is TGTGCCTGGAGTGTCGGGGGGACCTACGAGCAGTACTTC. This encodes CAWSVGGTYEQYF.

This clonotype has only a few counts. The chain recombines TRBV9 with TRBJ2-3; 12 nucleotides align to TRBD2. In germline, CDR1 is SGDLS, CDR2 YYNGEE. V shed 0 bases, J shed 2 bases, and the junction held 7 bases outside the gene matches. The CDR3 has 18 residues. Written as DNA, the CDR3 is TGTGCCAGCAGCGTAGCTCCGCTAGCGGGAGGGCCCACAGATACGCAGTATTTT. This translates into CASSVAPLAGGPTDTQYF. The full variable domain, in which reference TRBV9 and TRBJ2-3 provide the parts outside the CDR3, is DSGVTQTPKHLITATGQRVTLRCSPRSGDLSVYWYQQSLDQGLQFLIQYYNGEERAKGNILERFSAQQFPDLHSELNLSSLELGDSALYFCASSVAPLAGGPTDTQYFGPGTRLTVL.

Notes on this clonotype: A junction boundary mismatches the germline segment, possibly from a read error. The chain employs TRBV27 and TRBJ1-1; tentatively, D is TRBD1 (6 bases). The CDR3 extends over 17 amino acids. Germline-derived CDR1 and CDR2 are MNHEY and SMNVEV (reference sequence). CDR3 coding DNA: TGTGCCAACAGTCTGCAGCTGGACAGACGGATGAACACTGAAGCTTTCTTT. Translating it yields CANSLQLDRRMNTEAFF.

This clonotype was counted at least ten times. The chain recombines TRBV5-1 with TRBJ2-2; D might be TRBD1 (5 bases). Germline V gene lookup returns CDR1 SGHRS and CDR2 YFSETQ. This CDR3 has 15 amino acids. V was shortened by 0 bases and J by 4 bases, with 10 bases between the two germline ends. In nucleotides, the CDR3 is TGCGCCAGCAGCTTGGGAGCAGGGCGCACCGGGGAGCTGTTTTTT. The encoded protein is CASSLGAGRTGELFF.

This clonotype was picked up many times. The chain links TRBV28 to TRBJ1-6; 7 positions agree with TRBD1. The junction had 1 base not matched to a gene; V was cut back by 5 bases and J by 0 bases. This CDR3 region has 15 residues. From germline, CDR1 is MDHEN and CDR2 SYDVKM. Written as DNA, the CDR3 is TGTGCCAGCAGTGGGGACAGCTCCTATAATTCACCCCTCCACTTT. It is translated as CASSGDSSYNSPLHF.

This clonotype has at least ten counts. The chain employs TRBV20-1 and TRBJ1-1; D ambiguous. Trimming removed 5 bases at V and 1 base at J, with 14 bases between. The germline CDR1 and CDR2 sequences are DFQATT and SNEGSKA (reference sequence). This CDR3 comprises 14 residues. CDR3 in amino acids: CSAGGFTTNTEAFF. DNA for the CDR3: TGCAGTGCTGGCGGATTTACAACGAACACTGAAGCTTTCTTT.

This chain links TRBV18 with TRBJ1-2; maybe TRBD1 (5 bases). The V end lost 1 base, the J end lost 8 bases, and 8 bases lay between the germline ends. This CDR3 is built from 12 residues. Germline CDR1 KGHSH, CDR2 LQKENI. The DNA of the CDR3 is TGTGCCAGCTCACCACTGAGGGGCGGCTACACCTTC. Translating it yields CASSPLRGGYTF.

As for this clonotype: This may arise from a read error, as a much more abundant clone is one base away. This rearrangement joins TRBV10-3 to TRBJ2-1; D gene unclear. This CDR3 spans 13 amino acids. Germline values: CDR1 ENHRY, CDR2 SYGVKD. Trimming took off 0 bases at V and 12 bases at J, with 12 bases between the two ends. CDR3 nucleotide sequence: TGTGCCATCAGTGAGTCCTTAGTTCTTGGGCAGTTCTTC. It specifies CAISESLVLGQFF.

This clonotype was detected ten times or more. The J gene is TRBJ1-1, the V gene TRBV6-6; perhaps TRBD1 as D (6 bases). The length of the CDR3 is 14 residues. CDR1 is MNHNY, CDR2 SVGAGI, per germline (reference sequence). V was clipped by 8 bases and J by 5 bases, with 18 bases between them. The CDR3 reads CASRTGGAGTEAFF. CDR3 nucleotides: TGTGCCAGCCGCACGGGGGGGGCGGGTACTGAAGCTTTCTTT.

This clonotype was observed at least ten times. The CDR3 reads CSASLQAGYEQYF. As DNA, the CDR3 is TGCAGTGCTAGCCTCCAGGCTGGTTACGAGCAGTACTTC. This rearrangement joins TRBV20-1 to TRBJ2-7; no clear D gene. In germline, CDR1 is DFQATT, CDR2 SNEGSKA (reference sequence). V was shortened by 3 bases and J by 4 bases, with 13 bases between the two germline ends. The CDR3 has 13 residues.

This clonotype was counted many times. The rearrangement uses TRBV7-2 and TRBJ1-4; perhaps TRBD1 as D (5 bases). Trimming pared 0 bases from V and 8 bases from J, leaving 13 bases between. CDR1 is SGHTA, CDR2 FQGNSA, per germline. The CDR3 length is 15 residues. CDR3 nucleotides: TGTGCCAGCAGCTTAGCGGGGGGAGAGGGAGAAAAACTGTTTTTT. It codes for CASSLAGGEGEKLFF. The whole variable domain, filled in from reference TRBV7-2 and TRBJ1-4, reads GAGVSQSPSNKVTEKGKDVELRCDPISGHTALYWYRQSLGQGLEFLIYFQGNSAPDKSGLPSDRFSAERTGGSVSTLTIQRTQQEDSAVYLCASSLAGGEGEKLFFGSGTQLSVL.

This clonotype was detected only a few times. The chain carries TRBV30 and TRBJ2-1; 7 nucleotides line up with TRBD1. Germline V gene data show CDR1 as GTSNPN and CDR2 as SVGIG (reference sequence). V shed 4 bases, J shed 6 bases, and the junction held 9 bases outside the gene matches. CDR3 length: 14 amino acids. This chain's CDR3 is CAWTRLDRVNEQFF. CDR3 nucleotides: TGTGCCTGGACCCGACTCGACAGGGTCAATGAGCAGTTCTTC.

This clonotype came up many times. The chain links TRBV12-3 or TRBV12-4 to TRBJ1-1; 7 bases line up with TRBD1. The V gene end was trimmed by 3 bases and the J gene end by 4 bases; junction bases not matched to a gene: 2. The CDR3 runs 13 residues. CDR3 sequence: CASSFQGVTEAFF. CDR3 DNA: TGTGCCAGCAGTTTTCAGGGGGTCACTGAAGCTTTCTTT.

This clonotype was recorded only once. This chain links TRBV10-3 with TRBJ2-3; 10 nucleotides agree with TRBD1. Germline-derived CDR1 and CDR2 are ENHRY and SYGVKD. The CDR3 is 16 amino acids. V lost 2 bases to trimming and J lost 9 bases; unmatched junction nucleotides: 11. In nucleotides, the CDR3 is TGTGCCATCAGTGAGGGGACAGGGGCCTCCAGCGGAACGCAGTATTTT. Residues: CAISEGTGASSGTQYF.

This chain connects TRBV20-1 to TRBJ1-1; the match to TRBD1 covers 7 bases. The germline V gene encodes CDR1 DFQATT and CDR2 SNEGSKA (reference sequence). The ends lost 5 bases at V and 0 bases at J; junction bases unmatched: 9. The CDR3 extends over 15 amino acids. CDR3 DNA: TGCAGTGCTTACAAGACAGGGCCCATGAACACTGAAGCTTTCTTT. Amino acid sequence: CSAYKTGPMNTEAFF.

This clonotype was picked up many times. The chain employs TRBV5-1 and TRBJ2-6, with D possibly being TRBD2 (5 bases). The V and J ends lost 4 bases and 0 bases respectively, with 11 bases between them. The CDR3 totals 16 residues. Germline V CDR1 and CDR2: SGHRS, YFSETQ. CDR3: CASSPGLLSGANVLTF. The CDR3 nucleotides are TGCGCCAGCAGCCCAGGACTGCTCTCTGGGGCCAACGTCCTGACTTTC.

This clonotype has a count of ten or more. The chain employs TRBV29-1 and TRBJ1-1; TRBD1 is a possible D gene (5 bases). Trimming took 4 bases from V and 5 from J, leaving 17 bases between them. This CDR3 spans 14 amino acids. Germline lookup yields CDR1 SQVTM and CDR2 ANQGSEA. CDR3 DNA: TGCAGCGTTGGTCAGGGAGAAATGGAAACTGAAGCTTTCTTT. Its translation is CSVGQGEMETEAFF.

This clonotype appeared many times. The chain recombines TRBV20-1 with TRBJ2-7; D may be TRBD2 (6 bases). V lost 3 bases, J lost 2 bases, and 11 bases lay in between. Germline V gene lookup returns CDR1 DFQATT and CDR2 SNEGSKA (reference sequence). CDR3 size: 13 residues. The chain's CDR3 is CSARASETYEQYF. CDR3 coding DNA: TGCAGTGCTAGGGCTAGCGAGACCTACGAGCAGTACTTC.

This clonotype came up a few times. The V call is TRBV11-2, the J call TRBJ2-3, with no clear D. Deletions cut 0 bases from V and 8 bases from J, with 9 bases between. Germline lookup yields CDR1 SGHAT and CDR2 FQNNGV. This CDR3 comprises 13 residues. This CDR3 reads CASSLESPGTQYF. The CDR3, as DNA: TGTGCCAGCAGCTTAGAGTCCCCCGGTACGCAGTATTTT.

This chain uses TRBV7-2 with TRBJ2-3; D may be TRBD2 (5 bases). V was pared by 7 bases and J by 6 bases, with 14 bases between. The germline V gene has CDR1 SGHTA and CDR2 FQGNSA. There are 13 residues in the CDR3. CDR3 DNA sequence: TGTGCCAGCAACCCCGGCGGGCTGGATACGCAGTATTTT. Amino acids: CASNPGGLDTQYF.

This clonotype has at least ten counts. V and J are TRBV20-1 and TRBJ2-7; 9 bases agree with TRBD1. The germline CDR1 and CDR2 sequences are DFQATT and SNEGSKA (reference sequence). The J segment lost 5 bases and the V segment lost 7 bases, leaving 9 bases of the junction unmatched. The CDR3 extends over 13 amino acids. CDR3 protein: CSVRQGGTDEQYF. The CDR3 coding sequence is TGCAGTGTAAGACAGGGGGGGACGGACGAGCAGTACTTC.

There are many counts of this clonotype. The chain is built from TRBV6-1 and TRBJ1-1; a possible D gene is TRBD1 (5 bases). Germline assignment: CDR1 MNHNS and CDR2 SASEGT. CDR3 length equals 15 residues. V lost 6 bases to trimming and J lost 1 base, with 15 bases between them. CDR3 residues: CASSQTWGGNTEAFF. The CDR3 DNA reads TGTGCCAGCAGCCAAACGTGGGGGGGGAACACTGAAGCTTTCTTT.

This clonotype was recorded at least ten times. J is TRBJ2-7 and V is TRBV12-3 or TRBV12-4; D possibly corresponds to TRBD2 (5 bases). The CDR3 loop spans 16 amino acids. The V gene lost 6 bases and the J gene lost 6 bases, with 24 bases spanning the gap. CDR3 DNA: TGTGCCAGCAGCCTGAGCGCGGGTCGGAATGAAGGCGAGCAGTACTTC. Amino acid sequence: CASSLSAGRNEGEQYF.

This clonotype was seen repeatedly, ten times or more. This chain connects TRBV15 to TRBJ2-3; D not certain. V was clipped by 4 bases and J by 2 bases, with 16 bases between them. In germline, CDR1 is LNHNV, CDR2 YYDKDF (reference sequence). The CDR3 is made up of 16 amino acids. The DNA of the CDR3 is TGTGCCACCAGCATCTCGACCGCCCGAATCACAGATACGCAGTATTTT. It yields the protein CATSISTARITDTQYF.

Notes on this clonotype: A much larger clone is a single base away; this may be a read error. The chain has TRBV20-1 and TRBJ2-2; D is undetermined. This CDR3 region has 16 residues. Per germline, CDR1 DFQATT and CDR2 SNEGSKA (reference sequence). The CDR3 here is CCARDRPSTNTGELFF. The CDR3 DNA is TGCTGTGCTAGAGATAGACCCAGTACGAACACCGGGGAGCTGTTTTTT.

The table lists this clonotype with many counts. The chain couples TRBV3-1 to TRBJ2-1; TRBD2 agrees at 8 bases. Germline V gene lookup returns CDR1 LGHDT and CDR2 YNNKEL (reference sequence). V lost 0 bases to trimming and J lost 7 bases; unmatched junction nucleotides: 5. The CDR3 has 15 amino acids. CDR3 residues: CASSQDGASGNEQFF. CDR3 in DNA: TGTGCCAGCAGCCAAGATGGGGCTAGCGGGAATGAGCAGTTCTTC.

This clonotype was counted between two and nine times. J is TRBJ1-1 and V is TRBV7-9; D may be TRBD1 (6 bases). This CDR3 spans 13 amino acids. With 5 bases removed from V and 10 bases from J, the gap between germline ends came to 17 bases. CDR1 SEHNR and CDR2 FQNEAQ come from the germline V gene (reference sequence). The CDR3 reads CASSHNAGGRAFF. The CDR3 nucleotides read TGTGCCAGCAGCCATAATGCGGGGGGCCGAGCTTTCTTT.

This clonotype was observed many times. V gene TRBV12-3 or TRBV12-4 combines with J gene TRBJ1-5; D is possibly TRBD1 (6 bases). The CDR3 loop spans 14 amino acids. With 5 bases removed from V and 0 bases from J, the gap between germline ends came to 8 bases. The CDR3 is CASSRQASNQPQHF. For the CDR3, the DNA is TGTGCCAGCAGTCGACAGGCTAGCAATCAGCCCCAGCATTTT.

The chain carries TRBV9 and TRBJ1-2; D may be TRBD1 (6 bases). From germline, CDR1 is SGDLS and CDR2 YYNGEE. CDR3 length: 11 residues. Trimming took off 7 bases at V and 8 bases at J, with 12 bases between the two ends. Here the CDR3 reads CASEGGAGYTF. The DNA of the CDR3 is TGTGCCAGCGAAGGGGGGGCAGGCTACACCTTC.